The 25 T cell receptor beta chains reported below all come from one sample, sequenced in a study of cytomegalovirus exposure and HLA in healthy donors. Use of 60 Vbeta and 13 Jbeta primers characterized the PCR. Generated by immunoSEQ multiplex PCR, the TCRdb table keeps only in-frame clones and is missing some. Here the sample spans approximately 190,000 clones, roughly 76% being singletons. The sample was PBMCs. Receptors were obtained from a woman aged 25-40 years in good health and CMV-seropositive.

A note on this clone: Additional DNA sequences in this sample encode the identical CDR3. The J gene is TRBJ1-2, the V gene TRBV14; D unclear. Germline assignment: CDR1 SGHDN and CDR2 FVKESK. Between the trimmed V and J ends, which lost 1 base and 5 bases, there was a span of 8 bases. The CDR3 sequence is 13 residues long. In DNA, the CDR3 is TGTGCCAGCAGCCAAGGACTGGGTTATGGCTACACCTTC. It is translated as CASSQGLGYGYTF.

In nucleotides, the CDR3 is TGTGCCAGCAGCGACAGGGTTGGACTACCTTACGAGCAGTACTTC. This sequence encodes CASSDRVGLPYEQYF. This chain connects TRBV4-2 to TRBJ2-7; tentatively, D is TRBD1 (7 bases). CDR1 LGHNA and CDR2 YNFKEQ come from the germline V gene. The V end was cut by 5 bases, the J end by 4 bases, with 18 bases between. CDR3 length: 15 residues.

CDR3 DNA sequence: TGTGCCAGCAGTGGTAGCGGGGGCTCCTACAATGAGCAGTTCTTC. Its translation: CASSGSGGSYNEQFF. This chain links TRBV6-4 with TRBJ2-1; 9 bases fit TRBD2. In germline, CDR1 is MRHNA, CDR2 SNTAGT. The CDR3 covers 15 residues. Trimming removed 4 bases from V and 0 bases from J; junction bases left unmatched: 1.

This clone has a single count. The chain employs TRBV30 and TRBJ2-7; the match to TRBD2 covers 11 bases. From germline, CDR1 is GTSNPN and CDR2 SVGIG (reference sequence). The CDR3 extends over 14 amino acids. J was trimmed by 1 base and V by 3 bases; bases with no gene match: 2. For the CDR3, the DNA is TGTGCCTGGAGCAGACTAGCGGGGTCCTACGAGCAGTACTTC. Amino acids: CAWSRLAGSYEQYF.

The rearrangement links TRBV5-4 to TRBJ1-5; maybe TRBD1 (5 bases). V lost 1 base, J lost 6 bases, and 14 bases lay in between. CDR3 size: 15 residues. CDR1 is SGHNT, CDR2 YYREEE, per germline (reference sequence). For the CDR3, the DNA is TGTGCCAGCAGCTTGAACGGGGGTCTGGGTCAGCCCCAGCATTTT. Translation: CASSLNGGLGQPQHF.

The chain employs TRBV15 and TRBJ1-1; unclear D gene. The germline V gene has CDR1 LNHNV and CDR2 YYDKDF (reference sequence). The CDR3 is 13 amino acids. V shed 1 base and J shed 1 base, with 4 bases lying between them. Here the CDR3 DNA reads TGTGCCACCAGCAGAGGGGCGAACACTGAAGCTTTCTTT. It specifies CATSRGANTEAFF.

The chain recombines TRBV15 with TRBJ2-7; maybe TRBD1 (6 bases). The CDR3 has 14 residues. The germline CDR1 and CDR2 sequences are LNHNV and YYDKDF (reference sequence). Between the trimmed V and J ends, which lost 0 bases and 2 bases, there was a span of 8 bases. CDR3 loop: CATSRDTGPYEQYF. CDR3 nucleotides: TGTGCCACCAGCAGAGATACAGGGCCCTACGAGCAGTACTTC.

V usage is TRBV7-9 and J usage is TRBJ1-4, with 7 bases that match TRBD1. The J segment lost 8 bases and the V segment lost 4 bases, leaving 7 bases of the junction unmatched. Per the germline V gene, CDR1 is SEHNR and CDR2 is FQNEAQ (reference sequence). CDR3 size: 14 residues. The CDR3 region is CASSSTGVEEKLFF. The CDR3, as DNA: TGTGCCAGCAGCTCAACAGGGGTTGAGGAAAAACTGTTTTTT.

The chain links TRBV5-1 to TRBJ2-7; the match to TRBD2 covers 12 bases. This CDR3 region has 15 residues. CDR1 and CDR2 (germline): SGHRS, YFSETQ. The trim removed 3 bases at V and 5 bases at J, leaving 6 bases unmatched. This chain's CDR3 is CASSSGLAGTDEQYF. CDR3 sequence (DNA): TGCGCCAGCAGCTCTGGACTAGCGGGGACGGACGAGCAGTACTTC.

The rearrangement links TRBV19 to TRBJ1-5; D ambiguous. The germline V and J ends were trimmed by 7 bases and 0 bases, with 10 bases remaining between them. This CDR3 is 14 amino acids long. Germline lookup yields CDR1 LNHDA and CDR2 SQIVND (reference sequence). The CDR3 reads CASTDYNSNQPQHF. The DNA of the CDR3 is TGTGCCAGTACGGACTACAATAGCAATCAGCCCCAGCATTTT.

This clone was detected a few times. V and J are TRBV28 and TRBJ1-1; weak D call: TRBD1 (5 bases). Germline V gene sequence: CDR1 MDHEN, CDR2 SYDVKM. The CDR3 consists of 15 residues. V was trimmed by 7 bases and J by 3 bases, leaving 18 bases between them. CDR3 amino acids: CASTTGGDGDTEAFF. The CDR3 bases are TGTGCCAGCACCACGGGGGGGGACGGTGACACTGAAGCTTTCTTT.

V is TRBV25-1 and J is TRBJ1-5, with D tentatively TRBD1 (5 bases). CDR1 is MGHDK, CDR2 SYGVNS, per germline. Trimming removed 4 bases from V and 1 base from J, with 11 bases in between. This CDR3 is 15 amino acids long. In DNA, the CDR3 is TGTGCCAGCAGTGGAAGGGGCTGGAGCAATCAGCCCCAGCATTTT. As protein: CASSGRGWSNQPQHF.

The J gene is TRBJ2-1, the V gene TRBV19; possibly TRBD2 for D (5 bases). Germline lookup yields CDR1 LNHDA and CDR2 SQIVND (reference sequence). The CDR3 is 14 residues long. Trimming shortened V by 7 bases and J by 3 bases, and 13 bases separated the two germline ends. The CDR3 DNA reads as TGTGCCAGTATCATGGGGAGCGGCTACAATGAGCAGTTCTTC. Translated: CASIMGSGYNEQFF.

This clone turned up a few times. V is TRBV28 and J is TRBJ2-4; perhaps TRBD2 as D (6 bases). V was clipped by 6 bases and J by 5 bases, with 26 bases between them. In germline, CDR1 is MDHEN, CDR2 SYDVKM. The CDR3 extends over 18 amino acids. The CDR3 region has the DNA TGTGCCAGCAGCCGGACCCCCCTGGGTCGGGGGAACGAAAACATTCAGTACTTC. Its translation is CASSRTPLGRGNENIQYF.

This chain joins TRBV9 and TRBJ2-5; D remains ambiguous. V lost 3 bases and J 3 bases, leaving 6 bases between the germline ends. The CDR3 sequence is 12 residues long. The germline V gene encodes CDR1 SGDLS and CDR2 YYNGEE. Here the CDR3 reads CASSATEETQYF. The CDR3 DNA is TGTGCCAGCAGCGCCACAGAAGAGACCCAGTACTTC.

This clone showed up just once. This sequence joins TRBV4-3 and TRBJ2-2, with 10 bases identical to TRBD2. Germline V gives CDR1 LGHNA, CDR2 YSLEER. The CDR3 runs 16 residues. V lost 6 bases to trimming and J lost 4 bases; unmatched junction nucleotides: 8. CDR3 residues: CASSITSGAATGELFF. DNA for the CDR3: TGCGCCAGCAGTATCACTAGCGGGGCGGCCACCGGGGAGCTGTTTTTT.

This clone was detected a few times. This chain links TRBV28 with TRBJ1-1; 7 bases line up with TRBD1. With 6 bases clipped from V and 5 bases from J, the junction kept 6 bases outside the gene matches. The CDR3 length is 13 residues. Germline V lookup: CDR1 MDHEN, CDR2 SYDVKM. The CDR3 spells CASRPTGRTEAFF. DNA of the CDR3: TGTGCCAGCAGGCCGACAGGGAGGACTGAAGCTTTCTTT.

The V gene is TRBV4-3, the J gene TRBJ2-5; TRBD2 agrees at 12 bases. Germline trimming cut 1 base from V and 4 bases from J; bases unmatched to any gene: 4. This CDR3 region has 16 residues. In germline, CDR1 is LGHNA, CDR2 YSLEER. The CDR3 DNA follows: TGCGCCAGCAGCCAAGGAACTAGCGGGGGGCGAGAGACCCAGTACTTC. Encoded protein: CASSQGTSGGRETQYF.

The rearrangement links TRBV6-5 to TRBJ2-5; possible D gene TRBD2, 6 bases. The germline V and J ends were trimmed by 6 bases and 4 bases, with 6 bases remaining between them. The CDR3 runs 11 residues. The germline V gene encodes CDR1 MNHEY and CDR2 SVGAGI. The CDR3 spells CASSGGETQYF. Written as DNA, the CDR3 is TGTGCCAGCAGCGGGGGAGAGACCCAGTACTTC.

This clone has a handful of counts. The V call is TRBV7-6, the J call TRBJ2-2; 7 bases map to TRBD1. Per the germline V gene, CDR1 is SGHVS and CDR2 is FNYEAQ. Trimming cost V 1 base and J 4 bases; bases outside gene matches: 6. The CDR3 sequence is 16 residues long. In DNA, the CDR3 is TGTGCCAGCAGCTTAGGATTTCCAGGGGGCACCGGGGAGCTGTTTTTT. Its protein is CASSLGFPGGTGELFF.

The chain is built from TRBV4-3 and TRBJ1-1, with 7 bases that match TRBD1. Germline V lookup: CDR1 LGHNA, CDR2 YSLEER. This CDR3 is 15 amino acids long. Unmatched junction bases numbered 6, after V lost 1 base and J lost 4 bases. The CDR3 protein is CASSQGTGGSTEAFF. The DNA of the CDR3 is TGCGCCAGCAGCCAAGGGACAGGAGGGAGCACTGAAGCTTTCTTT.

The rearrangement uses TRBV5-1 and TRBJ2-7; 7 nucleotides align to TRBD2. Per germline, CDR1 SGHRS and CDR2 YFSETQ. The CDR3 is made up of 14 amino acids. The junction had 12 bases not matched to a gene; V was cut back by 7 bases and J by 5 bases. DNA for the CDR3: TGCGCCAGCGCGATGGGGGGGACGGCGAACGAGCAGTACTTC. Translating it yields CASAMGGTANEQYF.

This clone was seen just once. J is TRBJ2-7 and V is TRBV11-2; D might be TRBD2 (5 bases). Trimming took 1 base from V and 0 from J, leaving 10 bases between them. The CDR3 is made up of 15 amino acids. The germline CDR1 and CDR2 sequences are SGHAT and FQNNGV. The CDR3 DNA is TGTGCCAGCAGCTTAGTGTTTGCGGGCTCCTACGAGCAGTACTTC. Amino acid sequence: CASSLVFAGSYEQYF. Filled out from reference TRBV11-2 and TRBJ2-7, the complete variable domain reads EAGVAQSPRYKIIEKRQSVAFWCNPISGHATLYWYQQILGQGPKLLIQFQNNGVVDDSQLPKDRFSAERLKGVDSTLKIQPAKLEDSAVYLCASSLVFAGSYEQYFGPGTRLTVT.

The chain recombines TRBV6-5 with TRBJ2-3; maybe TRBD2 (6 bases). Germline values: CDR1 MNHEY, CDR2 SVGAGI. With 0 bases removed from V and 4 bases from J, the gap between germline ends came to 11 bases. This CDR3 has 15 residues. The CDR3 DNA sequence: TGTGCCAGCAGTTACTCGTTCACTAGCCCAGATACGCAGTATTTT. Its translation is CASSYSFTSPDTQYF.

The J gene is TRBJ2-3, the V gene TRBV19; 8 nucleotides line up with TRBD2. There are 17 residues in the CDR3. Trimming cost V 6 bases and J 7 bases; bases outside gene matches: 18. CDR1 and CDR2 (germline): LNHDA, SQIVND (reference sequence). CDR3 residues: CASSTLSGNKGSYTQYF. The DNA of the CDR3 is TGTGCCAGTAGCACCCTTAGCGGGAATAAGGGTTCATATACGCAGTATTTT.